Shown below are 8 T cell receptor beta chains from a single sample sequenced in a study of T cells in women clearing cervical HPV infection. TCRdb's table, derived via immunoSEQ multiplex PCR, lists solely in-frame clones and lacks some. The sample has 36,000 or so clones, and its top ten clones hold less than 8.5%. Sequenced input: blood buffy coat. The source of these receptors is a woman aged 18 to 75 with a cervical HPV16 infection that either progressed to CIN3+ or cleared (not recorded which).

About this clone itself: The read terminates 3 residues before the CDR3 end, so the remaining end is supplied by the germline J gene. The chain joins TRBV19 to TRBJ2-3; D is possibly TRBD1 (6 bases). Per germline, CDR1 LNHDA and CDR2 SQIVND (reference sequence). The germline V and J ends were trimmed by 5 bases and 5 bases, with 14 bases remaining between them. The CDR3 length is 14 residues. Partial CDR3 DNA: TGTGCCAGTAGTGCTTCAGGGGTCAGAGATACG. It specifies CASSASGVRDT. The complete CDR3 protein is CASSASGVRDTQYF.

The CDR3 DNA, read in part, is TGTGCCAGCAGTCTGTTTAACACTGAA. Residues: CASSLFNTE. The CDR3 reads in full as CASSLFNTEAFF. The chain links TRBV7-9 to TRBJ1-1; no firm D call. The read ends 3 residues before the CDR3 terminus; that terminus is restored from the germline J gene. Germline CDR1 is SEHNR and CDR2 is FQNEAQ (reference sequence). The ends were cut back, 6 bases at V and 2 bases at J, with 7 bases in the middle. The CDR3 has 12 residues. Filled out from reference TRBV7-9 and TRBJ1-1, the complete variable domain reads DTGVSQNPRHKITKRGQNVTFRCDPISEHNRLYWYRQTLGQGPEFLTYFQNEAQLEKSRLLSDRFSAERPKGSFSTLEIQRTEQGDSAMYLCASSLFNTEAFFGQGTRLTVV.

Note on this clone: The read terminates 3 residues before the CDR3 end, so the remaining end is supplied by the germline J gene. V and J are TRBV6-1 and TRBJ2-2; 9 nucleotides line up with TRBD2. V dropped 2 bases and J dropped 0; count of bases not matched to a gene: 1. The CDR3 length is 16 residues. CDR1 and CDR2 from the germline V gene are MNHNS and SASEGT. CDR3 DNA (partial): TGTGCCAGCAGTGAACGCGGGGGGGCGAACACCGGGGAG. The encoded protein is CASSERGGANTGE. From start to end, the CDR3 is CASSERGGANTGELFF.

Remarks on this clone: The read finishes 3 residues shy of the CDR3 end, and the germline J gene is used to complete it. The V and J genes are TRBV7-9 and TRBJ1-2; perhaps TRBD1 as D (5 bases). CDR1 is SEHNR and CDR2 is FQNEAQ in the germline V gene (reference sequence). This CDR3 has 13 residues. CDR3 amino acids: CASSTRGAGGYTF. The CDR3 DNA, read in part, is TGTGCCAGCAGCACCCGCGGGGCCGGAGGC.

Concerning this clone: The DNA ends 3 residues before the CDR3 does, and the rest of the CDR3 is filled in from the germline J gene. The chain is built from TRBV5-1 and TRBJ2-7; unclear D gene. The germline V and J ends were trimmed by 0 bases and 0 bases, with 7 bases remaining between them. CDR3 length: 14 amino acids. The germline CDR1 and CDR2 sequences are SGHRS and YFSETQ. The CDR3 protein is CASSLEANSYEQYF. The covered CDR3 bases are TGCGCCAGCAGCTTGGAGGCCAACTCCTACGAG.

A word on this clone: The CDR3 end is not reached by the read, which stops 3 residues before it; the germline J gene fills it in. The chain recombines TRBV18 with TRBJ2-4; 7 positions match TRBD2. Germline values: CDR1 KGHSH, CDR2 LQKENI. The CDR3 has 15 residues. The CDR3 spells CASSPYAGVGYGQYF. Incomplete CDR3 DNA: TGTGCCAGCTCACCATATGCGGGGGTGGGCTATGGT.

Comments on this clone: The observed sequence ends 3 residues before the CDR3 terminus, with the missing tail filled in from the germline J gene. The chain recombines TRBV5-4 with TRBJ2-5, with TRBD2 as a possible D gene (6 bases). The germline V and J ends were trimmed by 4 bases and 2 bases, with 12 bases remaining between them. This CDR3 spans 14 amino acids. The V gene's germline CDR1 is SGHNT and CDR2 YYREEE (reference sequence). The CDR3 sequence: CASSQRDSQETQYF. The DNA read from the CDR3 is TGTGCCAGCAGCCAACGGGACTCACAAGAGACC. The variable domain in full, with the rest retrieved from reference TRBV5-4 and TRBJ2-5, is ETGVTQSPTHLIKTRGQQVTLRCSSQSGHNTVSWYQQALGQGPQFIFQYYREEENGRGNFPPRFSGLQFPNYSSELNVNALELDDSALYLCASSQRDSQETQYFGPGTRLLVL.

Worth noting for this clone: The read ends 3 residues shy of where the CDR3 ends; the end is completed using the germline J gene. The rearrangement uses TRBV7-2 and TRBJ2-3; tentatively, D is TRBD2 (6 bases). Germline V lookup: CDR1 SGHTA, CDR2 FQGNSA. The CDR3 sequence is 15 residues long. V gave up 3 bases and J gave up 4 bases, with 14 bases separating them. The CDR3 sequence is CASSLSSVRPDTQYF. CDR3 DNA, as far as it was read: TGTGCCAGCAGCTTGTCTAGCGTAAGGCCAGATACG. The full variable domain, in which reference TRBV7-2 and TRBJ2-3 provide the parts outside the CDR3, is GAGVSQSPSNKVTEKGKDVELRCDPISGHTALYWYRQSLGQGLEFLIYFQGNSAPDKSGLPSDRFSAERTGGSVSTLTIQRTQQEDSAVYLCASSLSSVRPDTQYFGPGTRLTVL.